A single sample is the source of the 6 T cell receptor beta chains below, sequenced in a study of T cell responses to AZD1222 COVID-19 vaccine. Profiling relied on immunoSEQ multiplex PCR, and the TCRdb table lists in-frame clones only, not all of them. Here the sample spans over 150,000 clones, 85% to 90% being singletons. The sample here was peripheral blood, taken 28 days after the second AZD1222 dose. These receptors were collected from an adult who received the AZD1222 COVID-19 vaccine.

The table lists this clone with a count of one. CDR3 DNA sequence: TGTGCCAGCAGCTTAGACAGGCCAAATCAGCCCCAGCATTTT. Translation gives CASSLDRPNQPQHF. This chain connects TRBV7-2 to TRBJ1-5; a possible D gene is TRBD1 (5 bases). Germline values: CDR1 SGHTA, CDR2 FQGNSA. The CDR3 contains 14 residues. Trimming pared 1 base from V and 4 bases from J, leaving 8 bases between.

The J gene is TRBJ1-4, the V gene TRBV7-2; the D is unclear. Trimming took 1 base from V and 0 from J, leaving 12 bases between them. The germline CDR1 and CDR2 sequences are SGHTA and FQGNSA. CDR3 size: 17 residues. CDR3 sequence reads: CASSLVPGWATNEKLFF. The CDR3 DNA reads TGTGCCAGCAGCTTAGTGCCGGGGTGGGCAACTAATGAAAAACTGTTTTTT.

The genes are TRBV19 and TRBJ2-6; a possible D gene is TRBD1 (5 bases). This CDR3 spans 19 amino acids. Deletions cut 2 bases from V and 3 bases from J, with 20 bases between. The germline CDR1 and CDR2 sequences are LNHDA and SQIVND (reference sequence). The CDR3 nucleotides read TGTGCCAGTAGTATACGGGCAGGGAATAACCTGGGTGGGGCCAACGTCCTGACTTTC. This codes for CASSIRAGNNLGGANVLTF.

V usage is TRBV2 and J usage is TRBJ1-2; 7 nucleotides line up with TRBD1. Per the germline V gene, CDR1 is SNHLY and CDR2 is FYNNEI. This CDR3 has 11 residues. V trimming: 9 bases; J trimming: 6 bases; junction bases outside the gene matches: 4. The chain's CDR3 is CASGTVNGYTF. CDR3 DNA: TGTGCCAGTGGGACAGTCAATGGCTACACCTTC.

In this sample, this clone turned up a few times. The gene calls are TRBV4-1 and TRBJ2-2, with 10 bases aligning to TRBD2. Germline V lookup: CDR1 MGHRA, CDR2 YSYEKL. The CDR3 is made up of 15 amino acids. Germline trimming cut 2 bases from V and 8 bases from J; bases unmatched to any gene: 5. The CDR3 DNA reads TGCGCCAGCAGCCAAAGCGGGGGGGCCGCGGGGGAGCTGTTTTTT. It yields the protein CASSQSGGAAGELFF.

This chain links TRBV10-2 with TRBJ1-1; a weak D match, TRBD1 (5 bases). In germline, CDR1 is WSHSY, CDR2 SAAADI. The V and J ends lost 7 bases and 1 base respectively, with 13 bases between them. The CDR3 sequence is 14 residues long. This CDR3 reads CASKTGTRNTEAFF. The CDR3 DNA sequence: TGCGCCAGCAAAACCGGGACCCGGAACACTGAAGCTTTCTTT.